These 30 T cell receptor beta chains were sequenced from one sample in a study of monozygotic twins with cystic fibrosis. TCRdb's table, derived via immunoSEQ multiplex PCR, lists solely in-frame clones and lacks some. The data hold around 30,000 clones, with about 82% observed a single time. Source material: blood. These receptors were obtained from a girl aged 2-9 years with cystic fibrosis.

V usage is TRBV12-5 and J usage is TRBJ2-7; 7 bases fit TRBD1. In germline, CDR1 is LGHNT, CDR2 FRNRAP. J lost 0 bases, V lost 7 bases, and 18 bases had no gene match. The CDR3 is 18 amino acids. The CDR3 region has the DNA TGTGCTAGTGCCTTTTTGGTACTTACAGGGGTTGACTCCTACGAGCAGTACTTC. This codes for CASAFLVLTGVDSYEQYF.

The chain carries TRBV30 and TRBJ1-5; no definite D call. V lost 3 bases to trimming and J lost 3 bases, with 9 bases between them. CDR1 and CDR2 from the germline V gene are GTSNPN and SVGIG (reference sequence). The CDR3 totals 13 residues. CDR3 bases: TGTGCCTGGAGGGAGGGAAACAATCAGCCCCAGCATTTT. As protein: CAWREGNNQPQHF.

The genes are TRBV27 and TRBJ2-2, with TRBD1 matching 8 bases. J was trimmed by 3 bases and V by 4 bases; bases with no gene match: 4. CDR1 and CDR2 (germline): MNHEY, SMNVEV (reference sequence). The length of the CDR3 is 15 residues. CDR3 coding DNA: TGTGCCAGCAGTTGGGACAGGACCGACACCGGGGAGCTGTTTTTT. Translation gives CASSWDRTDTGELFF.

V usage is TRBV2 and J usage is TRBJ2-3; TRBD2 agrees at 7 bases. J was trimmed by 2 bases and V by 4 bases; bases with no gene match: 6. Germline V gene sequence: CDR1 SNHLY, CDR2 FYNNEI. CDR3 length equals 15 residues. The CDR3 loop reads CASSGDYSVTDTQYF. The CDR3 coding sequence is TGTGCCAGCAGTGGGGACTACTCCGTCACAGATACGCAGTATTTT.

The chain has TRBV9 and TRBJ2-1; D might be TRBD2 (5 bases). Trimming pared 0 bases from V and 3 bases from J, leaving 10 bases between. This CDR3 contains 15 residues. The V gene's germline CDR1 is SGDLS and CDR2 YYNGEE. This chain's CDR3 is CASSVEWEYYNEQFF. The DNA of the CDR3 is TGTGCCAGCAGCGTAGAGTGGGAGTACTACAATGAGCAGTTCTTC.

The rearrangement joins TRBV6-5 to TRBJ2-3, with 12 bases fitting TRBD2. The CDR3 is made up of 16 amino acids. Germline V gives CDR1 MNHEY, CDR2 SVGAGI. V dropped 2 bases and J dropped 5; count of bases not matched to a gene: 5. CDR3 sequence (DNA): TGTGCCAGCAGTTACCTAGGACTAGCGGGAAAAGATACGCAGTATTTT. It is translated as CASSYLGLAGKDTQYF.

This clone was observed a few times. The chain links TRBV28 to TRBJ1-5; D not certain. This CDR3 contains 15 residues. Germline V gene lookup returns CDR1 MDHEN and CDR2 SYDVKM. Trimming cost V 6 bases and J 4 bases, with 16 bases left between them. The CDR3 region has the DNA TGTGCCAGCAGGTTCGTTCAGGTACTAAATCAGCCCCAGCATTTT. Encoded protein: CASRFVQVLNQPQHF.

This clone was seen more than once but under ten times. The gene calls are TRBV19 and TRBJ1-1; the match to TRBD1 covers 7 bases. The germline V gene encodes CDR1 LNHDA and CDR2 SQIVND (reference sequence). Trimming cost V 7 bases and J 3 bases; bases outside gene matches: 14. The CDR3 has 16 amino acids. The CDR3 loop is CASKKNKGRGDTEAFF. The CDR3 DNA is TGTGCCAGTAAAAAAAACAAGGGCAGGGGGGACACTGAAGCTTTCTTT.

V usage is TRBV2 and J usage is TRBJ1-1, with D perhaps TRBD1 (5 bases). The CDR3 length is 14 residues. Germline-derived CDR1 and CDR2 are SNHLY and FYNNEI. Trimming cost V 6 bases and J 3 bases, with 14 bases left between them. The CDR3 is CASREQGFYTEAFF. CDR3 bases: TGTGCCAGCAGAGAGCAGGGCTTTTACACTGAAGCTTTCTTT.

DNA for the CDR3: TGTGCCTGTAGGAGGGGGCTGAGCACAGATACGCAGTATTTT. Its protein product is CACRRGLSTDTQYF. The chain is built from TRBV30 and TRBJ2-3; D is possibly TRBD1 (7 bases). V was trimmed by 6 bases and J by 0 bases, leaving 13 bases between them. The CDR3 has 14 residues. In germline, CDR1 is GTSNPN, CDR2 SVGIG (reference sequence).

The chain recombines TRBV9 with TRBJ2-2; 8 bases match TRBD2. J was trimmed by 6 bases and V by 0 bases; bases with no gene match: 4. There are 15 residues in the CDR3. CDR1 is SGDLS, CDR2 YYNGEE, per germline. The CDR3 here is CASSVEAGEAGELFF. CDR3 DNA sequence: TGTGCCAGCAGCGTAGAAGCGGGAGAGGCCGGGGAGCTGTTTTTT. The entire variable domain, with the rest obtained from reference TRBV9 and TRBJ2-2, is as follows: DSGVTQTPKHLITATGQRVTLRCSPRSGDLSVYWYQQSLDQGLQFLIQYYNGEERAKGNILERFSAQQFPDLHSELNLSSLELGDSALYFCASSVEAGEAGELFFGEGSRLTVL.

The rearrangement joins TRBV27 to TRBJ2-4; possibly TRBD1 for D (5 bases). CDR3 length: 16 residues. V was clipped by 6 bases and J by 3 bases, with 18 bases between them. CDR1 MNHEY and CDR2 SMNVEV come from the germline V gene (reference sequence). The CDR3 DNA sequence: TGTGCCAGCAGCTTGATCAGGGAAGAGGTCAAAAACATTCAGTACTTC. It encodes CASSLIREEVKNIQYF.

This clone was observed a single time. The gene calls are TRBV30 and TRBJ1-5; D may be TRBD1 (5 bases). Between the trimmed V and J ends, which lost 2 bases and 0 bases, there was a span of 11 bases. Germline-derived CDR1 and CDR2 are GTSNPN and SVGIG (reference sequence). The length of the CDR3 is 15 residues. CDR3 in DNA: TGTGCCTGGAGTACCGGGACGTATAGCAATCAGCCCCAGCATTTT. Encoded protein: CAWSTGTYSNQPQHF.

This clone was observed a few times. As the CDR3 is not closed by the conserved phenylalanine or tryptophan, this likely results from a read error. It is unclear where the CDR3 begins or ends on the DNA, so no DNA is shown, and the CDR3 is as TCRdb lists it. The chain combines TRBV20-1 with TRBJ1-2. CDR1 and CDR2 (germline): DFQATT, SNEGSKA (reference sequence). The CDR3 is 9 residues long, ends included. CDR3 protein: CNPAGSLLI.

The genes are TRBV27 and TRBJ2-7; 14 bases align to TRBD2. V shed 5 bases, J shed 5 bases, and the junction held 11 bases outside the gene matches. Germline V gene data show CDR1 as MNHEY and CDR2 as SMNVEV (reference sequence). This CDR3 comprises 17 residues. In DNA, the CDR3 is TGTGCCAGCAGTCCGGGACTAGCGGGAGAATTCGGTCACGAGCAGTACTTC. Amino acid sequence: CASSPGLAGEFGHEQYF.

The chain recombines TRBV5-5 with TRBJ2-2; 7 nucleotides align to TRBD1. J gave up 4 bases and V 4 bases, and 10 bases lay outside the gene matches. Germline V gene data show CDR1 as SGHKS and CDR2 as YYEKEE (reference sequence). CDR3 length: 16 amino acids. CDR3: CASSKLQGTGTGELFF. The CDR3 DNA reads TGTGCCAGCAGCAAATTACAGGGGACGGGCACCGGGGAGCTGTTTTTT.

This chain links TRBV6-5 with TRBJ1-5, with TRBD1 matching over 8 bases. V lost 5 bases and J lost 7; bases outside the gene matches: 7. CDR3 length equals 14 residues. From germline, CDR1 is MNHEY and CDR2 SVGAGI. CDR3 DNA sequence: TGTGCCAGCAGTCTCGGACAGGGCTGGCAGCCCCAGCATTTT. Residues: CASSLGQGWQPQHF.

The chain has TRBV27 and TRBJ2-7; 8 nucleotides match TRBD2. The germline V gene encodes CDR1 MNHEY and CDR2 SMNVEV (reference sequence). The CDR3 length is 16 residues. The junction had 8 bases not matched to a gene; V was cut back by 0 bases and J by 4 bases. The DNA for the CDR3 is TGTGCCAGCAGTTTATCTCCTGGACTAGCTGAATACGAGCAGTACTTC. The encoded protein is CASSLSPGLAEYEQYF.

The chain uses TRBV6-1 and TRBJ1-5, with D possibly matching TRBD1 (5 bases). CDR1 is MNHNS and CDR2 is SASEGT in the germline V gene. The germline V and J ends were trimmed by 1 base and 4 bases, with 8 bases remaining between them. The CDR3 is 14 residues long. The DNA for the CDR3 is TGTGCCAGCAGTGAAGGGGCAGGGAATCAGCCCCAGCATTTT. This translates into CASSEGAGNQPQHF.

The J gene is TRBJ1-4, the V gene TRBV27; 10 bases align to TRBD1. The germline V gene has CDR1 MNHEY and CDR2 SMNVEV (reference sequence). The V gene end was trimmed by 4 bases and the J gene end by 7 bases; junction bases not matched to a gene: 12. The CDR3 totals 17 residues. CDR3 sequence reads: CASSSWDRGLGGEKLFF. The DNA of the CDR3 is TGTGCCAGCAGTTCCTGGGACAGGGGCTTGGGGGGTGAAAAACTGTTTTTT.

V usage is TRBV10-3 and J usage is TRBJ2-1; 9 nucleotides align to TRBD2. Germline assignment: CDR1 ENHRY and CDR2 SYGVKD. This CDR3 spans 13 amino acids. With 4 bases clipped from V and 9 bases from J, the junction kept 4 bases outside the gene matches. The CDR3 reads CAISGTSVGEQFF. CDR3 DNA sequence: TGTGCCATCAGTGGGACTAGCGTAGGTGAGCAGTTCTTC.

The CDR3 region has the DNA TGTGCCAGCAGCTCTGGAGGGGAAGAGACCCAGTACTTC. Protein: CASSSGGEETQYF. This chain uses TRBV5-6 with TRBJ2-5, with TRBD2 as a possible D gene (6 bases). V was clipped by 3 bases and J by 3 bases, with 9 bases between them. Germline CDR1 is SGHDT and CDR2 is YYEEEE. The CDR3 consists of 13 residues.

This sequence joins TRBV27 and TRBJ2-1, with 10 bases matching TRBD2. V shed 5 bases and J 13 bases; nucleotides not matched to a gene: 8. This CDR3 is built from 13 residues. Germline loops: CDR1 MNHEY, CDR2 SMNVEV (reference sequence). CDR3 loop: CASSRDLAGAQFF. The DNA of the CDR3 is TGTGCCAGCAGTAGGGATCTAGCGGGAGCCCAGTTCTTC.

The V gene is TRBV19, the J gene TRBJ1-4; D perhaps matches TRBD1 (5 bases). Trimming shortened V by 5 bases and J by 6 bases, and 16 bases separated the two germline ends. Germline V gene sequence: CDR1 LNHDA, CDR2 SQIVND (reference sequence). The CDR3 is 15 amino acids. CDR3 DNA: TGTGCCAGTAGTCTGAGCCGGGACTACTATGAAAAACTGTTTTTT. It translates to CASSLSRDYYEKLFF.

The chain links TRBV6-5 to TRBJ1-5; D gene uncertain. V was trimmed by 6 bases and J by 6 bases, leaving 18 bases between them. CDR1 is MNHEY, CDR2 SVGAGI, per germline. This CDR3 is built from 15 residues. CDR3 bases: TGTGCCAGCAGACCACTCCTACGCCGGGGTCAGCCCCAGCATTTT. This gives the protein CASRPLLRRGQPQHF.

V is TRBV19 and J is TRBJ1-1; tentative D call: TRBD1 (5 bases). This CDR3 spans 16 amino acids. V lost 5 bases to trimming and J lost 0 bases, with 16 bases between them. Germline-derived CDR1 and CDR2 are LNHDA and SQIVND (reference sequence). The CDR3 DNA follows: TGTGCCAGTAGTTTCCGGTTCCGACAGATGAACACTGAAGCTTTCTTT. It specifies CASSFRFRQMNTEAFF.

This sequence joins TRBV6-1 and TRBJ1-5; D perhaps matches TRBD1 (6 bases). The CDR3 spans 17 residues. Deletions cut 2 bases from V and 1 base from J, with 15 bases between. Germline CDR1 MNHNS, CDR2 SASEGT. CDR3 coding DNA: TGTGCCAGCAGTGAACCCAGATTGAGGGGGAGCAATCAGCCCCAGCATTTT. Translation: CASSEPRLRGSNQPQHF.

This rearrangement joins TRBV18 to TRBJ2-7; possible D gene TRBD2, 6 bases. The CDR3 has 16 amino acids. Deletions cut 5 bases from V and 4 bases from J, with 21 bases between. Germline V gives CDR1 KGHSH, CDR2 LQKENI. The chain's CDR3 is CASSANIAELGYEQYF. DNA for the CDR3: TGTGCCAGCTCAGCAAATATAGCGGAGTTGGGATACGAGCAGTACTTC. The full variable domain, with the rest looked up from reference TRBV18 and TRBJ2-7, is NAGVMQNPRHLVRRRGQEARLRCSPMKGHSHVYWYRQLPEEGLKFMVYLQKENIIDESGMPKERFSAEFPKEGPSILRIQQVVRGDSAAYFCASSANIAELGYEQYFGPGTRLTVT.

This clone was recorded only once. The chain links TRBV5-6 to TRBJ1-1; 12 nucleotides align to TRBD1. Germline V gene sequence: CDR1 SGHDT, CDR2 YYEEEE. This CDR3 is 14 amino acids long. With V trimmed by 4 bases and J by 4 bases, 2 bases remained unmatched. In nucleotides, the CDR3 is TGTGCCAGCAGCCTGGGACAGGGGGCCACTGAAGCTTTCTTT. This gives the protein CASSLGQGATEAFF.

This chain joins TRBV2 and TRBJ1-5, with TRBD1 matching over 11 bases. This CDR3 comprises 15 residues. The germline gives CDR1 SNHLY, CDR2 FYNNEI. Unmatched junction bases numbered 7, after V lost 6 bases and J lost 6 bases. Here the CDR3 DNA reads TGTGCCAGCAGAGGACAGGGGGCAATCGGTCAGCCCCAGCATTTT. Amino acids: CASRGQGAIGQPQHF.